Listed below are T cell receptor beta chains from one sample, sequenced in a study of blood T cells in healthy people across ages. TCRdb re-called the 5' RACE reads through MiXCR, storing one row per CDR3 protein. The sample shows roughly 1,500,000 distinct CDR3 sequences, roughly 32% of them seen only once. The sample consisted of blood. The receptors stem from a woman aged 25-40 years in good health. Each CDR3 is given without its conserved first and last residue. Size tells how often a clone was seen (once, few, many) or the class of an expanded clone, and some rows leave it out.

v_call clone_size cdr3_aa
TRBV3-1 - ASSRDPRGNQPQH
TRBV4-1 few ASSHQPQGGDGYT
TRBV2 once ASSVGRGANTGELF
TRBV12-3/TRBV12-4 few ASSTGTGGQPQH
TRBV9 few ASSVGRTTDAQY
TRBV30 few AWSDAPGYNEKLF
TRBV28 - ASIDGSGLGREIINYGYT
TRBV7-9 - ASSLVTSGREEQY
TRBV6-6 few ASSSLRQGTNTEAF
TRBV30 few AWSGPTETQY
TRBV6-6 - ASSPRGTNKFNEQF
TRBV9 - ASSVDNRGETQF
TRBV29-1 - SVEDRHYEQY
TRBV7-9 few ASSSQGKIEQY
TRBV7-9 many ASSAGTGGHEQY
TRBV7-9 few ASSPGGLADYNEQF
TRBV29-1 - SAEPGLADNEQF
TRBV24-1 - ATSKRAHTDTQY
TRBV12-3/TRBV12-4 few ASSLALAASEQY
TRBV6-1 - ASSPEVGEQY
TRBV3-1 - ASSQDTPGRVGTQETQY
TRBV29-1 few SVDAGRGSYEQY
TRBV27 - ASRANPTQETQY
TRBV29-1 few SATAPHEQY
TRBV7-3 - ASSYGQGLRDTQY
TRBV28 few ASSTRGWRDQPQH
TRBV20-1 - SARALIAGYT
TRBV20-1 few SAIAGGPHEQY
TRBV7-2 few ASSLREGNTEAF
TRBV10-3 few ATRSGEYTEAF
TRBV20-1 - SARDLSFRETQY